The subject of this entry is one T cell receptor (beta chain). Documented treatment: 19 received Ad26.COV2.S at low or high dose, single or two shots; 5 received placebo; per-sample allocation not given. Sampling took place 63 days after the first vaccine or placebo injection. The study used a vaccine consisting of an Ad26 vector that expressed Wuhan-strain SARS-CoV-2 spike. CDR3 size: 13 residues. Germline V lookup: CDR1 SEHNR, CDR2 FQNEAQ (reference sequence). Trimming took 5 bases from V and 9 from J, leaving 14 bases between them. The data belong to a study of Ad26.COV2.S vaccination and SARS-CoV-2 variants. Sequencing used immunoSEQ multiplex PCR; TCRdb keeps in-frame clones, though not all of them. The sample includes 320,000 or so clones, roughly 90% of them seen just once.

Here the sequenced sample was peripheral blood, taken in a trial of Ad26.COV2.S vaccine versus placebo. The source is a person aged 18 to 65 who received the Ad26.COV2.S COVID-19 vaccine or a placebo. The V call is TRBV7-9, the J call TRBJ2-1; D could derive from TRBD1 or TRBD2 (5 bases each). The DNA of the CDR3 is TGTGCCAGCAGCCCTGGGACCGAGGGTGAGCAGTTCTTC. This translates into CASSPGTEGEQFF. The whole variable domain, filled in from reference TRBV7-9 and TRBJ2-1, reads DTGVSQNPRHKITKRGQNVTFRCDPISEHNRLYWYRQTLGQGPEFLTYFQNEAQLEKSRLLSDRFSAERPKGSFSTLEIQRTEQGDSAMYLCASSPGTEGEQFFGPGTRLTVL.